These T cell receptor beta chains were read from a single sample in a study of shared clonotypes between healthy human individuals. The data were produced by immunoSEQ multiplex PCR, yet TCRdb's version contains in-frame clones alone and is incomplete. The table shows 730,000 or so clones, with approximately 75% occurring only once. Sequencing was carried out using memory CD4+ T cells sorted from blood. The source is a young woman in good health. Both conserved end residues are part of each CDR3. Fields, in order: V gene, D gene, CDR3 length, clone size, J gene, CDR3 protein, CDR3 DNA. The D gene is left open where the match is weak. Rows give clone size only sometimes, using once, few, many, or a class for an expanded clone.

>TRBV29-1|TRBD1|13|NA|TRBJ2-2
CSVRQGGTGELFF
TGCAGCGTGAGACAGGGCGGCACCGGGGAGCTGTTTTTT
>TRBV7-3|TRBD2|15|few|TRBJ2-5
CASSLGSSGTGTQYF
TGTGCCAGCAGCTTAGGGTCTAGCGGGACGGGGACCCAGTACTTC
>TRBV12-1|NA|16|NA|TRBJ2-1
CASSPRGAGVYNEQFF
TGTGCCAGCAGCCCCCGGGGAGCGGGAGTTTACAATGAGCAGTTCTTC
>TRBV4-1|NA|14|NA|TRBJ2-7
CASSQGPLEYEQYF
TGCGCCAGCAGCCAAGGACCGCTAGAATACGAGCAGTACTTC
>TRBV5-1|NA|14|few|TRBJ2-7
CASSLGTPSYEQYF
TGCGCCAGCAGCCTGGGGACACCCTCCTACGAGCAGTACTTC
>TRBV10-3|TRBD2|17|few|TRBJ2-1
CAISDPTRLAVGNEQFF
TGTGCCATCAGTGACCCTACCCGACTAGCGGTGGGGAATGAGCAGTTCTTC
>TRBV30|TRBD1|13|NA|TRBJ2-7
CAWSSGQGYEQYF
TGTGCCTGGAGTAGTGGACAGGGGTACGAGCAGTACTTC
>TRBV5-4|TRBD2|17|NA|TRBJ2-7
CASSPVPAGSRAYEQYF
TGTGCCAGCAGCCCAGTCCCAGCGGGGTCCAGAGCCTACGAGCAGTACTTC
>TRBV5-1|NA|16|NA|TRBJ2-4
CASSSDRMGGQNIQYF
TGCGCCAGCAGCTCGGACAGAATGGGGGGCCAAAACATTCAGTACTTC
>TRBV5-1|TRBD1|16|many|TRBJ1-4
CASSWGQGDGNEKLFF
TGCGCCAGCAGCTGGGGACAGGGCGACGGTAATGAAAAACTGTTTTTT
>TRBV10-1|TRBD2|14|NA|TRBJ2-5
CASSAGGSAQTQYF
TGCGCCAGCAGTGCTGGCGGGAGCGCGCAGACCCAGTACTTC
>TRBV7-3|TRBD2|17|NA|TRBJ2-7
CASSSPLGSGSSYEQYF
TGTGCCAGCAGCTCTCCCCTTGGTAGCGGGAGCTCCTACGAGCAGTACTTC
>TRBV7-6|TRBD2|15|NA|TRBJ2-1
CASSATSGRYNEQFF
TGTGCCAGCAGCGCAACTAGCGGACGATACAATGAGCAGTTCTTC
>TRBV10-3|NA|11|NA|TRBJ2-1
CAISVGNEQFF
TGTGCCATCAGTGTCGGGAATGAGCAGTTCTTC
>TRBV4-1|TRBD2|15|once|TRBJ2-7
CASSQSLAEVYEQYF
TGCGCCAGCAGCCAGTCACTAGCGGAGGTCTACGAGCAGTACTTC
>TRBV28|NA|15|NA|TRBJ1-1
CASSLIQVRGTEAFF
TGTGCCAGCAGTTTAATACAGGTCCGGGGCACTGAAGCTTTCTTT
>TRBV6-6|TRBD1|15|NA|TRBJ1-5
CASGPGQGDHQPQHF
TGTGCCAGCGGCCCGGGACAGGGAGATCATCAGCCCCAGCATTTT
>TRBV11-2|TRBD2|15|NA|TRBJ2-1
CASSSREASYNEQFF
TGTGCCAGCAGCTCACGGGAGGCCTCCTACAATGAGCAGTTCTTC
>TRBV28|TRBD1|16|once|TRBJ1-5
CASSLFGGGGGQPQHF
TGTGCCAGCAGTTTATTTGGAGGGGGCGGTGGTCAGCCCCAGCATTTT
>TRBV7-2|NA|13|NA|TRBJ2-3
CASSPGERRTQYF
TGTGCCAGCAGCCCGGGGGAGCGGCGGACGCAGTATTTT
>TRBV18|NA|16|NA|TRBJ2-7
CASSPLDTLLTYEQYF
TGTGCCAGCTCACCACTAGATACCCTTCTAACGTACGAGCAGTACTTC
>TRBV28|TRBD1|15|NA|TRBJ2-3
CASSFGTGNTDTQYF
TGTGCCAGCAGTTTTGGGACAGGGAACACAGATACGCAGTATTTT
>TRBV28|NA|15|once|TRBJ1-2
CASSPDRILTHGYTF
TGTGCCAGCAGTCCTGATCGGATACTTACCCATGGCTACACCTTC
>TRBV18|TRBD1|15|NA|TRBJ1-2
CASSPGQGVHYGYTF
TGTGCCAGCTCACCCGGACAGGGAGTTCATTATGGCTACACCTTC
>TRBV18|NA|17|NA|TRBJ2-6
CASSPGDGTPGANVLTF
TGTGCCAGCTCACCTGGGGACGGGACCCCTGGGGCCAACGTCCTGACTTTC
>TRBV18|TRBD1|12|NA|TRBJ1-1
CASSATGESAFF
TGTGCCAGCTCAGCGACAGGGGAAAGCGCTTTCTTT
>TRBV6-1|NA|12|NA|TRBJ2-1
CASSEARAEQFF
TGTGCCAGCAGTGAGGCGAGAGCTGAGCAGTTCTTC
>TRBV18|TRBD1|16|NA|TRBJ1-3
CASSQIQGMAGNTIYF
TGTGCCAGCTCCCAAATACAGGGGATGGCTGGAAACACCATATATTTT
>TRBV2|NA|19|NA|TRBJ1-3
CASSVEPGPLLRAGNTIYF
TGTGCCAGCAGTGTGGAGCCAGGGCCCCTTCTACGCGCTGGAAACACCATATATTTT
>TRBV27|TRBD1|15|NA|TRBJ1-1
CASRTYRGQGTEAFF
TGTGCCAGCAGAACTTACAGGGGGCAGGGCACTGAAGCTTTCTTT
>TRBV28|NA|14|NA|TRBJ1-5
CASFQGPSNQPQHF
TGTGCCAGCTTTCAGGGCCCCAGCAATCAGCCCCAGCATTTT
>TRBV18|NA|15|NA|TRBJ1-3
CASFAAGSAGNTIYF
TGTGCCAGCTTCGCCGCGGGGTCAGCTGGAAACACCATATATTTT
>TRBV28|TRBD1|15|NA|TRBJ1-5
CASSPTTGRKQPQHF
TGTGCCAGCAGTCCCACGACAGGGAGGAAGCAGCCCCAGCATTTT
>TRBV7-2|NA|17|NA|TRBJ2-7
CASSLSGGGTELYEQYF
TGTGCCAGCAGCTTAAGTGGAGGGGGGACAGAGCTTTACGAGCAGTACTTC
>TRBV28|NA|15|NA|TRBJ1-5
CASKLGRGAGQPQHF
TGTGCCAGCAAACTCGGCCGGGGGGCCGGGCAGCCCCAGCATTTT
>TRBV19|TRBD2|17|few|TRBJ2-1
CASSIDLASGGYNEQFF
TGTGCCAGTAGTATAGATCTGGCTAGCGGAGGGTACAATGAGCAGTTCTTC
>TRBV29-1|TRBD1|14|few|TRBJ1-2
CSVDQQGGSGGYTF
TGCAGCGTTGATCAACAGGGGGGTTCGGGAGGCTACACCTTC
>TRBV7-3|NA|14|NA|TRBJ2-4
CASSLSPSGNIQYF
TGTGCCAGCAGCTTGTCGCCAAGCGGGAACATTCAGTACTTC
>TRBV6-5|TRBD2|16|NA|TRBJ2-5
CASSYGLAGAQETQYF
TGTGCCAGCAGTTACGGACTAGCGGGAGCCCAAGAGACCCAGTACTTC
>TRBV11-2|TRBD2|16|NA|TRBJ2-5
CASSLLAGGIRETQYF
TGTGCCAGCAGCCTACTAGCGGGAGGAATCAGAGAGACCCAGTACTTC
>TRBV29-1|NA|12|NA|TRBJ2-1
CSVLGGTNEQFF
TGCAGCGTTCTCGGCGGCACCAATGAGCAGTTCTTC
>TRBV4-1|TRBD1|17|NA|TRBJ1-4
CASSRAYGDRSNEKLFF
TGCGCCAGCAGCCGCGCCTACGGGGACAGGTCGAATGAAAAACTGTTTTTT
>TRBV18|NA|12|NA|TRBJ2-7
CASSPNTGEQYF
TGTGCCAGCTCACCTAACACGGGGGAGCAGTACTTC
>TRBV30|NA|18|NA|TRBJ1-1
CAWIRAWSGGSMNTEAFF
TGTGCCTGGATCCGGGCCTGGAGCGGAGGGAGCATGAACACTGAAGCTTTCTTT
>TRBV7-9|TRBD2|15|NA|TRBJ2-1
CASSLVASGRNEQFF
TGTGCCAGCAGCTTAGTGGCTAGCGGGAGGAATGAGCAGTTCTTC
>TRBV19|TRBD1|15|NA|TRBJ1-4
CASSRTGGAVEKLFF
TGTGCCAGTAGTCGGACAGGGGGCGCGGTTGAAAAACTGTTTTTT
>TRBV21-1|NA|13|NA|TRBJ1-1
CASSKAGDTEAFF
TGTGCCAGCAGCAAAGCAGGGGACACTGAAGCTTTCTTT
>TRBV11-2|NA|12|NA|TRBJ1-1
CASSLESYGAFF
TGTGCCAGCAGCTTAGAGTCTTACGGAGCTTTCTTT
>TRBV11-3|TRBD1|14|NA|TRBJ2-7
CASSRTGEGYEQYF
TGTGCCAGCAGCCGGACAGGGGAGGGCTACGAGCAGTACTTC
>TRBV5-1|NA|14|NA|TRBJ1-1
CASHPGSSNTEAFF
TGCGCCAGCCATCCAGGGAGTTCGAACACTGAAGCTTTCTTT
>TRBV9|TRBD1|15|NA|TRBJ1-5
CASSATGAGDQPQHF
TGTGCCAGCAGCGCGACAGGGGCTGGGGATCAGCCCCAGCATTTT
>TRBV27|NA|16|NA|TRBJ1-5
CASSALMGYSNQPQHF
TGTGCCAGCAGTGCCCTGATGGGGTATAGCAATCAGCCCCAGCATTTT
>TRBV28|NA|15|NA|TRBJ1-1
CASIPGGSMNTEAFF
TGTGCCAGCATTCCCGGGGGGTCCATGAACACTGAAGCTTTCTTT
>TRBV25-1|TRBD1|15|NA|TRBJ2-1
CASSDRQGYYNEQFF
TGTGCCAGCAGTGATCGACAGGGCTACTACAATGAGCAGTTCTTC